This T cell receptor (beta chain) was identified during a study of cytotoxic CD8 clonotypes in ibrutinib-treated CLL. Study details: The group held some ten relapsed/refractory and roughly 15 treatment-naive patients, with roughly 17 IGHV unmutated. With a range of 6 to 36, the median treatment time before response samples were taken was roughly twelve months. Study findings and constraints: Baseline clonality exceeded age-matched healthy donors and tracked circulating CD8+ T-cell counts. Clonality went up at the time of ibrutinib response, stayed stable in sustained remission, and later dropped back toward its baseline level at progression.

In this sample, this clone turned up a few times. Its target is not known. The V and J ends lost 5 bases and 2 bases respectively, with 5 bases between them. Germline-derived CDR1 and CDR2 are SGHRS and YFSETQ. This CDR3 contains 13 residues. The assay was immunoSEQ multiplex PCR, and TCRdb's table has in-frame clones only and misses some. The sample includes approximately 100,000 clones, 58% of them seen just once. The chain couples TRBV5-1 to TRBJ2-6, with D unclear. Source: PBMCs, taken after 24 months of ibrutinib treatment. The origin of this receptor is a human donor with chronic lymphocytic leukemia. CDR3 protein: CASREPGANVLTF. CDR3 bases: TGCGCCAGCAGAGAGCCTGGGGCCAACGTCCTGACTTTC. The full variable domain, its missing parts supplied by reference TRBV5-1 and TRBJ2-6, is KAGVTQTPRYLIKTRGQQVTLSCSPISGHRSVSWYQQTPGQGLQFLFEYFSETQRNKGNFPGRFSGRQFSNSRSEMNVSTLELGDSALYLCASREPGANVLTFGAGSRLTVL.